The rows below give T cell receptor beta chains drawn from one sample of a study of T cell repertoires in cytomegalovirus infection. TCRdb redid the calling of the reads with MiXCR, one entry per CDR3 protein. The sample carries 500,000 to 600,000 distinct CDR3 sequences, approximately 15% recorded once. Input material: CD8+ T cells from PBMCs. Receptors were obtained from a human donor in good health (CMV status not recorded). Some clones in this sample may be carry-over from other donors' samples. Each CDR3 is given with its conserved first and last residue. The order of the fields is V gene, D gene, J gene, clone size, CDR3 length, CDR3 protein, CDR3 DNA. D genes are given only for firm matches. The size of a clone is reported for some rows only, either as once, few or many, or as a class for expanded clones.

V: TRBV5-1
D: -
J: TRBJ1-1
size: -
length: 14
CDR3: CASSLGSQGREAFF
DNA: TGCGCCAGCAGCTTGGGTTCTCAGGGTAGGGAAGCTTTCTTT

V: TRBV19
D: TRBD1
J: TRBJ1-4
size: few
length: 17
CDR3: CASNPSRQGAQNEKLFF
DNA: TGTGCCAGCAACCCCAGCCGACAGGGGGCCCAAAATGAAAAACTGTTTTTT

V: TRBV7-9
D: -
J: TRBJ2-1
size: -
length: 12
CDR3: CASSPANNEQFF
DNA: TGTGCCAGCAGCCCTGCCAACAATGAGCAGTTCTTC

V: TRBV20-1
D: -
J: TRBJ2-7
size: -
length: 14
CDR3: CSATGTEAFYEQYF
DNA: TGCAGTGCCACCGGGACGGAGGCCTTTTACGAGCAGTACTTC

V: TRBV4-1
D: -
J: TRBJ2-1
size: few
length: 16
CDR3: CASSQDKGERYNEQFF
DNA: TGCGCCAGCAGCCAAGATAAGGGGGAGCGCTACAATGAGCAGTTCTTC

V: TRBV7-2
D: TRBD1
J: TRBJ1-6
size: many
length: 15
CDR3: CASSLEGTVNSPLHF
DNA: TGTGCCAGCAGCTTAGAGGGGACAGTTAATTCACCCCTCCACTTT

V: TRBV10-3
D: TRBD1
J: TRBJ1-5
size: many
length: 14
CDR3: CAISPGQGNQPQHF
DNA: TGTGCCATCAGTCCGGGACAGGGGAATCAGCCCCAGCATTTT

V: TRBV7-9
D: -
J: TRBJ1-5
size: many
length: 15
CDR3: CASSLADDSNQPQHF
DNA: TGTGCCAGCAGCTTAGCCGACGATAGCAATCAGCCCCAGCATTTT

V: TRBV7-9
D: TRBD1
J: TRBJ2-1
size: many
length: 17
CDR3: CASSLSHRGEVYNDQFF
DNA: TGTGCCAGCAGCCTTTCCCACAGGGGCGAGGTCTACAATGATCAGTTCTTC

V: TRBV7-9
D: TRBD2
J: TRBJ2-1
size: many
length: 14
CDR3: CASSPGLGGNEQFF
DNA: TGTGCCAGCAGCCCAGGACTAGGCGGCAATGAGCAGTTCTTC

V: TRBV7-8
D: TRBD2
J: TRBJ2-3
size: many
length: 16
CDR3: CASSLGIAGGTDTQYF
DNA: TGTGCCAGCAGCTTAGGGATAGCGGGAGGCACAGATACGCAGTATTTT

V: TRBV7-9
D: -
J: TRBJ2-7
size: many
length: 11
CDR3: CASSRSYEQYF
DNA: TGTGCCAGCAGCCGATCCTACGAGCAGTACTTC